A single sample is the source of the 24 T cell receptor beta chains below, sequenced in a study of cytomegalovirus exposure and HLA in healthy donors. PCR amplification relied on 60 Vbeta primers (plus 13 Jbeta primers). Method: immunoSEQ multiplex PCR; TCRdb's copy keeps in-frame clones and lacks some. The profile shows about 130,000 clones, around 69% of them singletons. Source material: PBMCs. The receptors shown here come from a human donor in good health.

The rearrangement joins TRBV27 to TRBJ1-2; TRBD1 is a possible D gene (5 bases). The CDR3 spans 13 residues. Germline loops: CDR1 MNHEY, CDR2 SMNVEV (reference sequence). Trimming removed 4 bases at V and 4 bases at J, with 10 bases between. This chain's CDR3 is CASSSRGGYGYTF. The CDR3 DNA is TGTGCCAGCAGTTCAAGGGGTGGCTATGGCTACACCTTC.

The rearrangement links TRBV11-2 to TRBJ2-5; D possibly corresponds to TRBD2 (6 bases). The CDR3 totals 11 residues. Trimming shortened V by 8 bases and J by 3 bases, and 7 bases separated the two germline ends. Germline CDR1 reads SGHAT; CDR2 reads FQNNGV. CDR3 in amino acids: CASGGEETQYF. CDR3 sequence (DNA): TGTGCCAGCGGAGGGGAAGAGACCCAGTACTTC.

The chain carries TRBV14 and TRBJ1-1, with a possible D match to TRBD1 (5 bases). The CDR3 length is 14 residues. CDR1 is SGHDN, CDR2 FVKESK, per germline. V was pared by 3 bases and J by 5 bases, with 13 bases between. The chain's CDR3 is CASSHVNRGTEAFF. The CDR3 nucleotides read TGTGCCAGCAGCCACGTAAACCGGGGGACTGAAGCTTTCTTT.

This clone came up a few times. The chain combines TRBV6-4 with TRBJ1-1; D may be TRBD1 (5 bases). This CDR3 comprises 13 residues. Trimming left V 8 bases short and J 7 bases short, with 17 bases between. Per the germline V gene, CDR1 is MRHNA and CDR2 is SNTAGT. CDR3 residues: CASAVETGDEAFF. The DNA of the CDR3 is TGTGCCAGCGCCGTAGAAACAGGCGATGAAGCTTTCTTT.

This chain's CDR3 is CASSLNTGELFF. The CDR3 DNA follows: TGTGCCAGCAGCCTGAACACCGGGGAGCTGTTTTTT. V and J are TRBV25-1 and TRBJ2-2; D gene uncertain. The CDR3 has 12 residues. Looked up from germline, CDR1 is MGHDK and CDR2 is SYGVNS. V lost 6 bases and J lost 1, with 3 bases in between.

J is TRBJ2-2 and V is TRBV4-2; the match to TRBD2 covers 7 bases. The trim removed 0 bases at V and 4 bases at J, leaving 2 bases unmatched. CDR1 and CDR2 from the germline V gene are LGHNA and YNFKEQ. The CDR3 extends over 15 amino acids. CDR3 residues: CASSQETGGTGELFF. The CDR3 DNA is TGTGCCAGCAGCCAAGAAACGGGGGGCACCGGGGAGCTGTTTTTT.

The chain is built from TRBV7-6 and TRBJ2-1; D perhaps matches TRBD2 (6 bases). Germline CDR1 and CDR2: SGHVS and FNYEAQ. This CDR3 is 14 amino acids long. V was cut by 5 bases and J by 4 bases, with 12 bases left in between. This CDR3 reads CASSTDYPYNEQFF. The CDR3 coding sequence is TGTGCCAGCAGCACGGACTACCCTTACAATGAGCAGTTCTTC.

This rearrangement joins TRBV9 to TRBJ2-7; maybe TRBD2 (5 bases). Trimming left V 0 bases short and J 8 bases short, with 18 bases between. CDR1 and CDR2 (germline): SGDLS, YYNGEE. This CDR3 has 15 amino acids. The CDR3 loop reads CASSVEGLAGYKQYF. CDR3 nucleotides: TGTGCCAGCAGCGTAGAGGGTCTAGCTGGTTACAAGCAGTACTTC. The entire variable domain, with the rest obtained from reference TRBV9 and TRBJ2-7, is as follows: DSGVTQTPKHLITATGQRVTLRCSPRSGDLSVYWYQQSLDQGLQFLIQYYNGEERAKGNILERFSAQQFPDLHSELNLSSLELGDSALYFCASSVEGLAGYKQYFGPGTRLTVT.

This clone has a handful of counts. The chain employs TRBV30 and TRBJ1-4, with 8 bases that match TRBD1. The CDR3 is made up of 13 amino acids. Germline V gives CDR1 GTSNPN, CDR2 SVGIG (reference sequence). Unmatched junction bases numbered 6, after V lost 4 bases and J lost 8 bases. The CDR3 loop reads CAWKGDRREKLFF. The DNA of the CDR3 is TGTGCCTGGAAGGGGGACAGGCGCGAAAAACTGTTTTTT.

Concerning this clone itself: Other DNA sequences of this sample code for an identical CDR3. Here the CDR3 reads CASSQGAGGYEQYF. The CDR3 nucleotides read TGCGCCAGCAGCCAGGGGGCGGGGGGCTACGAGCAGTACTTC. The V call is TRBV4-3, the J call TRBJ2-7, with 8 bases aligning to TRBD2. The CDR3 totals 14 residues. V shed 3 bases, J shed 3 bases, and the junction held 4 bases outside the gene matches. In germline, CDR1 is LGHNA, CDR2 YSLEER.

The sample holds a few counts of this clone. This sequence joins TRBV30 and TRBJ2-7; tentatively, D is TRBD2 (6 bases). V lost 0 bases, J lost 3 bases, and 15 bases lay in between. The CDR3 is made up of 15 amino acids. Germline-derived CDR1 and CDR2 are GTSNPN and SVGIG (reference sequence). The CDR3 protein is CAWSVLGVGGYEQYF. Here the CDR3 DNA reads TGTGCCTGGAGTGTACTGGGCGTGGGGGGCTACGAGCAGTACTTC.

V is TRBV6-5 and J is TRBJ1-2; perhaps TRBD1 as D (6 bases). The germline V gene encodes CDR1 MNHEY and CDR2 SVGAGI. Deletions cut 5 bases from V and 5 bases from J, with 15 bases between. The CDR3 is 14 amino acids. The CDR3 nucleotides are TGTGCCAGCAGTCAAACAGGGCGGGTATATGGCTACACCTTC. Amino acids: CASSQTGRVYGYTF.

This clone turned up a few times. The chain links TRBV19 to TRBJ1-1; 8 nucleotides line up with TRBD1. This CDR3 region has 15 residues. V shed 7 bases and J 4 bases; nucleotides not matched to a gene: 11. Looked up from germline, CDR1 is LNHDA and CDR2 is SQIVND (reference sequence). The CDR3 loop is CASKASQGAGTEAFF. In nucleotides, the CDR3 is TGTGCCAGTAAGGCGTCCCAGGGGGCGGGCACTGAAGCTTTCTTT. Full variable domain (rest looked up from reference TRBV19 and TRBJ1-1): DGGITQSPKYLFRKEGQNVTLSCEQNLNHDAMYWYRQDPGQGLRLIYYSQIVNDFQKGDIAEGYSVSREKKESFPLTVTSAQKNPTAFYLCASKASQGAGTEAFFGQGTRLTVV.

About this clone itself: Other DNA sequences within the sample encode an identical CDR3. V usage is TRBV6-5 and J usage is TRBJ1-2, with 8 bases that match TRBD1. With 5 bases clipped from V and 7 bases from J, the junction kept 3 bases outside the gene matches. This CDR3 spans 12 amino acids. Germline loops: CDR1 MNHEY, CDR2 SVGAGI. CDR3: CASSPGTGGYTF. CDR3 DNA sequence: TGTGCCAGCAGTCCCGGGACAGGTGGCTACACCTTC.

This clone was seen only once. V gene TRBV4-1 combines with J gene TRBJ2-5; 8 nucleotides align to TRBD1. The germline V gene has CDR1 MGHRA and CDR2 YSYEKL. The CDR3 is 13 residues long. The V segment lost 5 bases and the J segment 5 bases; nucleotides outside the gene matches: 4. The CDR3 is CASSAHRGETQYF. The CDR3 DNA is TGCGCCAGCAGCGCACACAGGGGGGAGACCCAGTACTTC.

This clone occurred once. The rearrangement joins TRBV18 to TRBJ2-7, with D tentatively TRBD2 (5 bases). The CDR3 has 15 amino acids. Germline lookup yields CDR1 KGHSH and CDR2 LQKENI. The V and J ends lost 1 base and 7 bases respectively, with 17 bases between them. The CDR3 spells CASSPLASSLREQYF. CDR3 DNA sequence: TGTGCCAGCTCACCACTAGCTAGCAGCCTTAGGGAGCAGTACTTC.

This chain joins TRBV6-5 and TRBJ2-7; a possible D gene is TRBD2 (7 bases). This CDR3 comprises 15 residues. Germline V gene data show CDR1 as MNHEY and CDR2 as SVGAGI. The V and J ends lost 6 bases and 2 bases respectively, with 17 bases between them. CDR3: CASSKGGGGPYEQYF. The CDR3 region has the DNA TGTGCCAGCAGCAAGGGGGGCGGGGGCCCCTACGAGCAGTACTTC.

V and J are TRBV2 and TRBJ1-4, with 7 bases that match TRBD1. Germline lookup yields CDR1 SNHLY and CDR2 FYNNEI. Germline trimming cut 5 bases from V and 1 base from J; bases unmatched to any gene: 4. CDR3 size: 15 residues. The CDR3 coding sequence is TGTGCCAGCAGTATATACAGGGGAACTAATGAAAAACTGTTTTTT. It encodes CASSIYRGTNEKLFF.

The rearrangement uses TRBV5-1 and TRBJ2-2; D perhaps matches TRBD2 (6 bases). V dropped 0 bases and J dropped 1 base, with 7 bases sitting between them. The CDR3 is made up of 15 amino acids. In germline, CDR1 is SGHRS, CDR2 YFSETQ. CDR3 bases: TGCGCCAGCAGCTTGGCCGGGGGGAACACCGGGGAGCTGTTTTTT. Residues: CASSLAGGNTGELFF.

This chain links TRBV27 with TRBJ2-7; D is possibly TRBD1 (6 bases). The CDR3 extends over 15 amino acids. Germline assignment: CDR1 MNHEY and CDR2 SMNVEV (reference sequence). V shed 5 bases and J shed 0 bases, with 14 bases lying between them. In DNA form, the CDR3 reads TGTGCCAGCAGTCAGGACAGCTTGTCCTCCTACGAGCAGTACTTC. Translation: CASSQDSLSSYEQYF.

Notes on this clone: Distinct nucleotide sequences in the sample also encode this CDR3. The gene calls are TRBV28 and TRBJ2-5; tentatively, D is TRBD2 (7 bases). Germline-derived CDR1 and CDR2 are MDHEN and SYDVKM. The CDR3 has 15 amino acids. V was trimmed by 3 bases and J by 2 bases, leaving 13 bases between them. The CDR3 spells CASSLGGQGQETQYF. The CDR3 coding sequence is TGTGCCAGCAGTTTGGGGGGGCAGGGGCAAGAGACCCAGTACTTC.

V is TRBV6-5 and J is TRBJ1-5; TRBD1 might be the D (6 bases). Trimming took 6 bases from V and 4 from J, leaving 16 bases between them. Per the germline V gene, CDR1 is MNHEY and CDR2 is SVGAGI. The CDR3 length is 15 residues. CDR3 in DNA: TGTGCCAGCAGGCCACAGGGAGGGGAAAATCAGCCCCAGCATTTT. Protein product: CASRPQGGENQPQHF.

This clone was detected once. The chain joins TRBV30 to TRBJ2-2; D is perhaps TRBD2 (6 bases). The V end lost 2 bases, the J end lost 7 bases, and 23 bases lay between the germline ends. Germline loops: CDR1 GTSNPN, CDR2 SVGIG (reference sequence). The CDR3 spans 17 residues. The CDR3 nucleotides read TGTGCCTGGAGTTCGGTCGGCGGGATCCTTAGGGGCGGGGAGCTGTTTTTT. Its translation is CAWSSVGGILRGGELFF.

The chain is built from TRBV6-6 and TRBJ2-7; possible D gene TRBD2, 5 bases. Between the trimmed V and J ends, which lost 6 bases and 0 bases, there was a span of 9 bases. The CDR3 covers 13 residues. Germline V lookup: CDR1 MNHNY, CDR2 SVGAGI (reference sequence). The CDR3 DNA reads as TGTGCCAGCAGCCCGGCGGGCTCCTACGAGCAGTACTTC. Translated: CASSPAGSYEQYF.